The 21 T cell receptor beta chains in this list originate from one sample, sequenced in a study of human thymus T cells. Thymus pieces cut out during corrective heart surgery were the tissue that was used. TCRdb keeps only in-frame clones here, not all; method: immunoSEQ multiplex PCR. The table has some 78,000 clones, just over 95% seen once. Input material: thymus tissue. Source of these receptors: a boy less than two years old with a congenital heart defect but otherwise immunologically healthy.

The chain has TRBV7-2 and TRBJ2-1; TRBD2 matches 7 bases. The CDR3 totals 15 residues. Trimming cost V 5 bases and J 6 bases; bases outside gene matches: 10. Germline CDR1 reads SGHTA; CDR2 reads FQGNSA. Written as DNA, the CDR3 is TGTGCCAGCAGCCATCTAGCGGTAGGCCCCAATGAGCAGTTCTTC. Translating it yields CASSHLAVGPNEQFF.

The V call is TRBV7-9, the J call TRBJ1-2; perhaps TRBD1 as D (5 bases). Per the germline V gene, CDR1 is SEHNR and CDR2 is FQNEAQ (reference sequence). The CDR3 is 13 residues long. V shed 5 bases and J shed 7 bases, with 14 bases lying between them. In nucleotides, the CDR3 is TGTGCCAGCAGCCCCGCCGCCGGGGGTGGCTACACCTTC. Translated, it gives CASSPAAGGGYTF.

CDR3 residues: CASSLRNFLGRGNIQYF. The CDR3, as DNA: TGTGCCAGCAGTTTAAGGAACTTTCTGGGGAGAGGGAACATTCAGTACTTC. This chain joins TRBV27 and TRBJ2-4; tentatively, D is TRBD2 (5 bases). Germline V gene sequence: CDR1 MNHEY, CDR2 SMNVEV (reference sequence). This CDR3 spans 17 amino acids. V gave up 2 bases and J gave up 7 bases, with 21 bases separating them.

This chain links TRBV4-2 with TRBJ1-1; no clear D. CDR1 is LGHNA and CDR2 is YNFKEQ in the germline V gene. CDR3 size: 13 residues. Trimming pared 0 bases from V and 6 bases from J, leaving 8 bases between. The CDR3 coding sequence is TGTGCCAGCAGCCAAGATAGGACCCCTGAAGCTTTCTTT. Translation gives CASSQDRTPEAFF.

The chain links TRBV7-9 to TRBJ2-1; 10 bases are shared with TRBD2. The CDR3 contains 17 residues. V dropped 0 bases and J dropped 7; count of bases not matched to a gene: 9. Germline V gene lookup returns CDR1 SEHNR and CDR2 FQNEAQ (reference sequence). The CDR3 region is CASSLASGRARQNEQFF. For the CDR3, the DNA is TGTGCCAGCAGCTTAGCCAGCGGGAGGGCCAGACAAAATGAGCAGTTCTTC.

This clone was detected only once. The chain joins TRBV28 to TRBJ1-3; 10 nucleotides match TRBD1. The CDR3 is 17 amino acids. After removal of 6 bases from V and 3 bases from J, the junction contained 11 bases not matched to a gene. The V gene's germline CDR1 is MDHEN and CDR2 SYDVKM. CDR3 coding DNA: TGTGCCAGCAGCCTTAATGACAGGGGGCCGTTTGGAAACACCATATATTTT. This sequence encodes CASSLNDRGPFGNTIYF.

V and J are TRBV28 and TRBJ2-4; 7 bases line up with TRBD2. This CDR3 comprises 14 residues. Germline CDR1 MDHEN, CDR2 SYDVKM. Trimming took 9 bases from V and 8 from J; bases not matched to a gene: 13. The CDR3 coding sequence is TGTGCCAGTGGTTCTCTAGCGGAGGAGGACATTCAGTACTTC. The encoded protein is CASGSLAEEDIQYF.

The genes are TRBV15 and TRBJ2-2; 9 bases are shared with TRBD1. The V and J ends lost 8 bases and 4 bases, in that order; junction bases with no gene match: 20. The CDR3 consists of 19 residues. Germline values: CDR1 LNHNV, CDR2 YYDKDF (reference sequence). CDR3 protein: CATSKRNPQDRGSTGELFF. Written as DNA, the CDR3 is TGTGCCACCTCAAAGCGAAACCCCCAGGACAGGGGTAGCACCGGGGAGCTGTTTTTT.

This clone was detected only once. CDR3: CASSLLRRGGTGELFF. CDR3 nucleotides: TGTGCCAGCAGCTTATTGAGGAGGGGTGGAACCGGGGAGCTGTTTTTT. The chain has TRBV7-9 and TRBJ2-2; tentative D call: TRBD2 (6 bases). The CDR3 extends over 16 amino acids. The germline CDR1 and CDR2 sequences are SEHNR and FQNEAQ (reference sequence). V was trimmed by 2 bases and J by 5 bases, leaving 15 bases between them.

The chain combines TRBV23-1 with TRBJ2-5; 7 bases agree with TRBD1. TRBV23-1 is an ORF; its function is uncertain. V was pared by 4 bases and J by 2 bases, with 10 bases of the junction left unmatched. This CDR3 comprises 16 residues. Written as DNA, the CDR3 is TGCGCCAGCAGTCTCCCGTCAGGGACAGTACAAGAGACCCAGTACTTC. This sequence encodes CASSLPSGTVQETQYF.

This CDR3 reads CASNNRGSGNEKLFF. In DNA form, the CDR3 reads TGTGCCAGCAATAACAGGGGGTCTGGTAATGAAAAACTGTTTTTT. The chain has TRBV6-5 and TRBJ1-4, with TRBD1 matching 8 bases. Germline CDR1 MNHEY, CDR2 SVGAGI. J lost 4 bases, V lost 7 bases, and 8 bases had no gene match. The length of the CDR3 is 15 residues.

The chain couples TRBV29-1 to TRBJ2-3; 12 nucleotides line up with TRBD2. This CDR3 comprises 17 residues. CDR1 SQVTM and CDR2 ANQGSEA come from the germline V gene. V lost 3 bases, J lost 0 bases, and 7 bases stayed unmatched. CDR3 DNA sequence: TGCAGCGTTGAGTACTCTAGCGGGGGGGATAGCACAGATACGCAGTATTTT. Protein product: CSVEYSSGGDSTDTQYF.

The V call is TRBV2, the J call TRBJ2-3; D is perhaps TRBD1 (5 bases). The CDR3 runs 11 residues. The germline V gene encodes CDR1 SNHLY and CDR2 FYNNEI. V was cut by 10 bases and J by 8 bases, with 13 bases left in between. This CDR3 is CAIADRLTQYF. The CDR3 DNA is TGTGCCATCGCCGACAGACTTACGCAGTATTTT.

The V call is TRBV6-4, the J call TRBJ1-3; D call uncertain. Trimming pared 6 bases from V and 0 bases from J, leaving 9 bases between. The CDR3 loop spans 14 amino acids. Germline CDR1 is MRHNA and CDR2 is SNTAGT. CDR3 nucleotide sequence: TGTGCCAGCAGAGCAGTGAGCTCTGGAAACACCATATATTTT. It is translated as CASRAVSSGNTIYF.

The chain recombines TRBV10-2 with TRBJ2-5; D is possibly TRBD2 (5 bases). The V end lost 9 bases, the J end lost 0 bases, and 11 bases lay between the germline ends. The germline gives CDR1 WSHSY, CDR2 SAAADI. The CDR3 loop spans 13 amino acids. CDR3 residues: CASQAADQETQYF. DNA for the CDR3: TGCGCCAGTCAGGCAGCGGACCAAGAGACCCAGTACTTC.

This chain connects TRBV7-8 to TRBJ2-7; 9 bases line up with TRBD2. The germline gives CDR1 SGHVS, CDR2 FQNEAQ. The J segment lost 4 bases and the V segment lost 0 bases, leaving 13 bases of the junction unmatched. CDR3 length: 18 amino acids. Written as DNA, the CDR3 is TGTGCCAGCAGCTTAGCCAGGGTAGCGGGGGCTCTCGGGTACGAGCAGTACTTC. Its translation: CASSLARVAGALGYEQYF.

V and J are TRBV6-5 and TRBJ1-2, with a weak D call TRBD1 (5 bases). The length of the CDR3 is 15 residues. Trimming cost V 8 bases and J 4 bases, with 20 bases left between them. Germline CDR1 and CDR2: MNHEY and SVGAGI. Here the CDR3 reads CASAPNPETGYGYTF. CDR3 nucleotides: TGTGCCAGCGCCCCCAATCCCGAAACAGGCTATGGCTACACCTTC.

The chain links TRBV7-9 to TRBJ2-5; D gene uncertain. The CDR3 is 12 residues long. The V gene lost 1 base and the J gene lost 7 bases, with 7 bases spanning the gap. The germline gives CDR1 SEHNR, CDR2 FQNEAQ (reference sequence). CDR3 protein: CASSLGVGTQYF. The CDR3 nucleotides read TGTGCCAGCAGCTTAGGAGTGGGGACCCAGTACTTC.

DNA of the CDR3: TGCGCCAGCAGCTTGGGGCGGCCGACTAACTATGGCTACACCTTC. Its protein product is CASSLGRPTNYGYTF. The gene calls are TRBV5-1 and TRBJ1-2, with D hard to call. CDR1 SGHRS and CDR2 YFSETQ come from the germline V gene. The CDR3 totals 15 residues. V was pared by 0 bases and J by 0 bases, with 9 bases between.

The V gene is TRBV5-1, the J gene TRBJ2-3; D remains unclear. The V gene's germline CDR1 is SGHRS and CDR2 YFSETQ. The CDR3 has 16 amino acids. V was cut by 0 bases and J by 0 bases, with 11 bases left in between. The CDR3 coding sequence is TGCGCCAGCAGCTTGGTCGAGTATGCTAGCACAGATACGCAGTATTTT. This gives the protein CASSLVEYASTDTQYF.

The chain recombines TRBV7-9 with TRBJ2-7; 12 bases fit TRBD1. The CDR3 covers 16 residues. Germline V lookup: CDR1 SEHNR, CDR2 FQNEAQ (reference sequence). V trimming: 4 bases; J trimming: 6 bases; junction bases outside the gene matches: 10. The CDR3 here is CASSSPRDRGPCEQYF. CDR3 in DNA: TGTGCCAGCAGCTCTCCTCGGGACAGGGGGCCTTGCGAGCAGTACTTC.